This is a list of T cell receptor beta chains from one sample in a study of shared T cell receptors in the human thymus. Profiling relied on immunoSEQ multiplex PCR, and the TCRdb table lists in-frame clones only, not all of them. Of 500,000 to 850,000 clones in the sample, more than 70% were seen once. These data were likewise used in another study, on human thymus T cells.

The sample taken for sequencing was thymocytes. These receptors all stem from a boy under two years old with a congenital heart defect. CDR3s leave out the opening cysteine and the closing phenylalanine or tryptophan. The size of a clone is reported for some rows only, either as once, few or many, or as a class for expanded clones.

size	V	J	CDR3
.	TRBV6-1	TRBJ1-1	ASSGTADTEAF
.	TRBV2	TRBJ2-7	ASSEPLQRGDFSEQY
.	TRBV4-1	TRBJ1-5	ASSRFDRVGQPQH
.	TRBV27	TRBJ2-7	ASSPGQGAYEQY
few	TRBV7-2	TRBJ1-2	ASSLDAGPYGYT
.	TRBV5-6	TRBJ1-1	ASSWRQENTEAF
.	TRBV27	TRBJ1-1	ASSFIGQGPNTEAF
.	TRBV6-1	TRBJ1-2	AIPGQGFYGYT
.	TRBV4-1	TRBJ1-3	ASSQATGNGNTIY
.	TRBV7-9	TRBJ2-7	ASSLANYEQY
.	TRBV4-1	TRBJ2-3	ASSQRTSGATDTQY
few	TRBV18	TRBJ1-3	ASSPLPLGNTIY
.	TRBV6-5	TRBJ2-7	ASRGSGASSYEQY
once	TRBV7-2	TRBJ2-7	ASSYPGLGYSYEQY
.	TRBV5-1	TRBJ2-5	ASSLGLAQETQY
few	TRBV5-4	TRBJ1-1	ASSLGPGQAEAF
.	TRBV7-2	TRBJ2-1	ASSLAIAGPWDEQF
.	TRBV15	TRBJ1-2	ATSRRAGVHYGYT
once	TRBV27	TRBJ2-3	ASSLAGDRGRYTSTDTQY
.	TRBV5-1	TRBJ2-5	ASSLEDRWIERETQY
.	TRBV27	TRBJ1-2	ASSLLGGLGHGYT
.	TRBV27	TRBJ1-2	ASSPGQGNYGYT
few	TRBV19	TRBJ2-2	ASSIDGDRDEHTGELF
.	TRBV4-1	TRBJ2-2	ASSQDPRVFGELF
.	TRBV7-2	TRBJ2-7	ASSLFPAVPLYEQY
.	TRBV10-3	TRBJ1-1	AATGGMNTEAF
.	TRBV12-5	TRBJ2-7	ASGLNRQGQNEQY
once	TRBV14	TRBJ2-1	ASSQEWRTRSYNEQF
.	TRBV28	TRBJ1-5	ASSRDRSSNQPQH
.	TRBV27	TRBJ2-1	ASSRLGYEQF
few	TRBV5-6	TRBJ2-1	ASSRKTGHEQF
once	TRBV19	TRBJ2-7	ASSQDRSSYEQY
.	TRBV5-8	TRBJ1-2	ASSLRGNYGYT
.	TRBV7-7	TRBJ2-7	ASSPLAGDLSYEQY
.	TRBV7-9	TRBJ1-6	ASSSGTLNSPLH
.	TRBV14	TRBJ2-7	ASSSENTGQGFYEQY
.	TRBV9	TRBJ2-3	ASSVYAGTDTDTQY
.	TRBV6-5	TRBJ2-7	ASSYSRHGYEQY
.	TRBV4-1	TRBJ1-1	ASSPHRDLLTEAF
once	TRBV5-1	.	ASSLAMGQGIEQY
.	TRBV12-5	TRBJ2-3	ASGLGTGVPDTQY
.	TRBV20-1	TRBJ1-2	REGARGYT
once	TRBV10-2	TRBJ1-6	ASRGTGTRSPLH
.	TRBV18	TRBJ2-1	ASSPPGQYNEQF
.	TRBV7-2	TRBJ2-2	ASIPSPTRRTGELF
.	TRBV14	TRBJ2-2	ASSQGADREYLPAGELF
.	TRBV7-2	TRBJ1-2	ASNPGSPLYGYT
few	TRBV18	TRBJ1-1	ASSPGRMNTEAF
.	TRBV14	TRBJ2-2	ASSQDRGHLNSNTGELF
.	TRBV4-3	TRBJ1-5	ASSQSISNQPQH